This entry features one T cell receptor beta chain sequence. No antigen is known for it. This entry is derived from a study of metastatic and nonmetastatic thyroid tumors. At the level of the study: From malignant and benign thyroid patients, repertoires in blood and in tumor or nodule tissue were compared. Study-level points and caveats: Reportedly, malignant thyroid tumors had significantly higher TCR beta diversity than benign nodules, in blood and tumor.

Before thyroid surgery, none of the patients had received any treatment. V shed 4 bases, J shed 4 bases, and the junction held 14 bases outside the gene matches. CDR3 length: 18 residues. Per the authors' pipeline: Researchers built a distant-metastasis classifier for papillary thyroid cancer that drew on CDR3 differences across clinicopathological groups. With MiXCR, TCRdb called clones anew from the PCR reads. These V and J calls are TCRdb output, not the study's own analysis. The sample includes 15,000 to 20,000 clones, 37% seen only once; the top ten take about a quarter. The sample comprised tumor tissue. The rearrangement uses TRBV12-3 or TRBV12-4 and TRBJ2-7; 12 bases align to TRBD2. The receptor was isolated from a female donor with papillary thyroid cancer or a benign thyroid nodule (not recorded which). Some clones in this sample may be carry-over from other donors' samples. CDR3 residues: CASSSTRPLAGGQYEQYF. CDR3 bases: TGTGCCAGCAGTTCGACCCGACCACTAGCGGGGGGTCAGTACGAGCAGTACTTC.